The present TCR beta chain was sequenced within a study of shared clonotypes between healthy human individuals. Study-wide findings and caveats: Researchers sampled only blood; tissue repertoires likely differ.

The germline V gene has CDR1 SNHLY and CDR2 FYNNEI. CDR3 length: 13 amino acids. Deletions cut 6 bases from V and 1 base from J, with 9 bases between. Every one of the donors was a Caucasian adult that lived in Nashville, Tennessee. A note on this clone: The antigen is undetermined.

The repertoire was sequenced with immunoSEQ multiplex PCR; TCRdb's copy has only in-frame clones and lacks some. The sample holds about 340,000 clones, 70% to 75% seen once. This chain uses TRBV2 with TRBJ1-1, with D perhaps matching TRBD1 (6 bases). The receptor comes from a man younger than 40 in good health. Sequenced material: memory CD4+ T cells sorted from blood. Subset in this sample: CD45RA-negative fraction. In DNA, the CDR3 is TGTGCCAGCAGCGGACAGCCGAACACTGAAGCTTTCTTT. As protein: CASSGQPNTEAFF.